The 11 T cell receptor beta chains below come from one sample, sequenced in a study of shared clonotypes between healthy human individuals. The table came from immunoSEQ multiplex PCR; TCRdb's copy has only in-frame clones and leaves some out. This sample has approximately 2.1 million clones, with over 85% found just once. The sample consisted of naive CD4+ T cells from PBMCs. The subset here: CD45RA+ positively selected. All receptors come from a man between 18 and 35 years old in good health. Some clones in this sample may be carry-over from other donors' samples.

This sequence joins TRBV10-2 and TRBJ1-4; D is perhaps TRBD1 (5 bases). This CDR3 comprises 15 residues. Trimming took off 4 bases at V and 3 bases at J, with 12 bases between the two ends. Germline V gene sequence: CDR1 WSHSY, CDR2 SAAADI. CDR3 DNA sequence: TGCGCCAGCAGTGTGGCAGGGAAGGCTAATGAAAAACTGTTTTTT. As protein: CASSVAGKANEKLFF.

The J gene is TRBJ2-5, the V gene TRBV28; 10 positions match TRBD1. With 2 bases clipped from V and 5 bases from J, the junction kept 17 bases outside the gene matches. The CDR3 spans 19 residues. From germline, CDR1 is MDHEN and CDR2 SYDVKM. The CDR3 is CASSLPKFPGTGVSETQYF. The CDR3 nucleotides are TGTGCCAGCAGTTTACCGAAATTCCCTGGGACAGGGGTCAGCGAGACCCAGTACTTC. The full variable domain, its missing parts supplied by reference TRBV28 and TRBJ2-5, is DVKVTQSSRYLVKRTGEKVFLECVQDMDHENMFWYRQDPGLGLRLIYFSYDVKMKEKGDIPEGYSVSREKKERFSLILESASTNQTSMYLCASSLPKFPGTGVSETQYFGPGTRLLVL.

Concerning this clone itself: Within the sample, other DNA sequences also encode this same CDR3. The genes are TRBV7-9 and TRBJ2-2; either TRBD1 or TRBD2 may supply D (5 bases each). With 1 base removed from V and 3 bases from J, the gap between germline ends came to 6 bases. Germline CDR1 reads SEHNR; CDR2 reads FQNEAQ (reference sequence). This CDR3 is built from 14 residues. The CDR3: CASSLGGYTGELFF. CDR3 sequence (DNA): TGTGCCAGCAGCTTAGGGGGGTACACCGGGGAGCTGTTTTTT.

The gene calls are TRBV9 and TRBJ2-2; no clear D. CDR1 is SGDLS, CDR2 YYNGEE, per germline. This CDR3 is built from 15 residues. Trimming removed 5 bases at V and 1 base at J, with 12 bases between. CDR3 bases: TGTGCCAGCAGTGTCCCAAATGGGAACACCGGGGAGCTGTTTTTT. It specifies CASSVPNGNTGELFF. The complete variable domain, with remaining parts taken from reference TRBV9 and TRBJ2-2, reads DSGVTQTPKHLITATGQRVTLRCSPRSGDLSVYWYQQSLDQGLQFLIQYYNGEERAKGNILERFSAQQFPDLHSELNLSSLELGDSALYFCASSVPNGNTGELFFGEGSRLTVL.

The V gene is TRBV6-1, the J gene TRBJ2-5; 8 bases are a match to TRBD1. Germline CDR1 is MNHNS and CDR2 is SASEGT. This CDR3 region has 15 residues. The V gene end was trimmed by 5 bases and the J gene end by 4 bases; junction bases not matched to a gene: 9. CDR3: CASSLRRDRSETQYF. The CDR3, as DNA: TGTGCCAGCAGTTTACGCCGGGACAGGTCAGAGACCCAGTACTTC.

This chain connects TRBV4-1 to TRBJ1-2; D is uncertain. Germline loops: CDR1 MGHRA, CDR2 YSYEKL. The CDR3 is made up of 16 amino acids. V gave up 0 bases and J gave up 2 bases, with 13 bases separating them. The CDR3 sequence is CASSQDPSVPNYGYTF. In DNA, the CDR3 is TGCGCCAGCAGCCAAGACCCATCAGTCCCAAACTATGGCTACACCTTC.

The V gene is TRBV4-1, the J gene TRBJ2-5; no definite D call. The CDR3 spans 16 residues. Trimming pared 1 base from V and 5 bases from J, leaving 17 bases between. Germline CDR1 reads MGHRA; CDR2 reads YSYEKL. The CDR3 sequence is CASSQGSSGHKETQYF. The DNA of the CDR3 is TGCGCCAGCAGCCAAGGCTCTTCCGGGCACAAGGAGACCCAGTACTTC.

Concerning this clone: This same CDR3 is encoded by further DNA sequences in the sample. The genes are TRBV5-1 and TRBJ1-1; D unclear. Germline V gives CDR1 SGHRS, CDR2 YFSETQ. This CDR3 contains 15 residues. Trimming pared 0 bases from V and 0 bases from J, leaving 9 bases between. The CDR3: CASSLVGSLNTEAFF. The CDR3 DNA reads TGCGCCAGCAGCTTGGTCGGGAGCCTGAACACTGAAGCTTTCTTT.

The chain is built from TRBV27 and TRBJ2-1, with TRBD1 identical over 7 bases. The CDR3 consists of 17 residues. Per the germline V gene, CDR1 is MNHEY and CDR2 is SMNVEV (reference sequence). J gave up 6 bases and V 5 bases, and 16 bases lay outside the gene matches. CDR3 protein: CASSLRAQTGTGNEQFF. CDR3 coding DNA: TGTGCCAGCAGTCTAAGGGCCCAGACAGGGACGGGCAATGAGCAGTTCTTC.

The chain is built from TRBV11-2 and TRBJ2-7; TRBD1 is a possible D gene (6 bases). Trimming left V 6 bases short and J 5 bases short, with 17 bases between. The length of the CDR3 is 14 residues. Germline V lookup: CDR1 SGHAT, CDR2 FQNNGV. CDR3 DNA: TGTGCCAGCAGTACCGACAGGACCTTCGACGAGCAGTACTTC. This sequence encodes CASSTDRTFDEQYF.

CDR3 residues: CASSSPASYRGGAPDTQYF. The CDR3 coding sequence is TGTGCCAGCAGTTCCCCCGCCTCTTACAGGGGAGGTGCGCCAGATACGCAGTATTTT. This chain uses TRBV28 with TRBJ2-3; a weak D match, TRBD1 (7 bases). Germline V gene sequence: CDR1 MDHEN, CDR2 SYDVKM. The V and J ends lost 4 bases and 4 bases respectively, with 27 bases between them. There are 19 residues in the CDR3. The full variable domain, rest sourced from reference TRBV28 and TRBJ2-3, is DVKVTQSSRYLVKRTGEKVFLECVQDMDHENMFWYRQDPGLGLRLIYFSYDVKMKEKGDIPEGYSVSREKKERFSLILESASTNQTSMYLCASSSPASYRGGAPDTQYFGPGTRLTVL.